This T cell receptor (beta chain) was sequenced during a study of T cell repertoires in cytomegalovirus infection (dated by TCRdb to 2018 to 2020). A note on the overall study: Donor HLA type was relevant to the analysis, as public TCR beta signatures indicated carriage of CMV infection together with the matching HLA type.

Study-level results and caveats: In the ex vivo response, HLA-C-restricted CMV-specific TCR beta clonotypes were dominant, and in two of eight donors the single most frequent clonotype came from this HLA-C-restricted group. In both this cohort and an independent 352-donor cohort, the cumulative frequency of public TCR beta family members distinguished carriers of CMV infection plus the relevant HLA type.

Instrument on record: Illumina HiSeq 1500. The public reads were reanalyzed by TCRdb: fastp trimming at Q25, MiXCR alignment, in-frame beta chains only. Every distinct CDR3 protein forms one entry, paired with its most common genes and DNA. This sample gives more than 150,000 distinct CDR3 sequences in total; roughly a fifth of them show up just once. The top ten constitute less than 3% of the sample. Notes on this clonotype: What antigen it recognizes has not been identified. It has no much larger one-base neighbor in the sample; base qualities were not kept.

Looking up the germline V gene yields CDR1 KGHDR and CDR2 SFDVKD. There are 16 amino acids in the CDR3, from cysteine to phenylalanine inclusive. Of all the DNA, just the CDR3 is kept, 48 bases in frame from base 1. The germline V and J ends show losses of 6 bases and 0 bases respectively, and no gene match explains 5 bases of the junction. What was sequenced was PBMCs. Rearrangement joined TRBV24-1 to TRBJ1-1, with 11 junctional bases fitting TRBD1. This receptor was identified in a human donor in good health (CMV status not recorded). Some clones in this sample may be carry-over from other donors' samples. The sequenced DNA: TGTGCCACCAGTCCCGGACAGGGGGCTTTGAACACTGAAGCTTTCTTT. It encodes CATSPGQGALNTEAFF.